This TCR beta chain was found in a study of T cell repertoires in cytomegalovirus infection. Turning to the study itself: Evidence of both CMV infection and a matching HLA type came from public TCR beta signatures.

TCRdb fed the reads into MiXCR, producing one record per CDR3 protein. This table has about 330,000 distinct CDR3 sequences, 34% appearing once. This clonotype has just a few counts. Its antigen is undetermined. The V and J ends lost 5 bases and 4 bases respectively, with 14 bases between them. Germline assignment: CDR1 SGHNT and CDR2 YENEEA. This CDR3 region has 15 residues. The TCR was taken from a human donor in good health (CMV status not recorded). Some clones in this sample may be carry-over from other donors' samples. This chain links TRBV11-3 with TRBJ1-4, with D maybe TRBD1 (5 bases). The sequenced sample was cultured PBMCs, obtained from culture after CMV antigen stimulation. The CDR3 DNA reads as TGTGCCAGCAGCACTCCACGGGGCGGTAATGAAAAACTGTTTTTT. Translating it yields CASSTPRGGNEKLFF.